This section outlines one T cell receptor beta chain sequence together with its context. This sample was included in a study of blood T cell repertoires in COVID-19. Trimming took 6 bases from V and 7 from J, leaving 26 bases between them. This CDR3 contains 17 residues. In germline, CDR1 is SGHRS, CDR2 YFSETQ. Some clones are missing from TCRdb's copy, which holds only in-frame ones; the method was immunoSEQ multiplex PCR. The table lists fewer than 450,000 clones, 80% to 95% of them singletons. Before being deemed recovered, Cohort 3 donors had two negative PCRs, clearance, or symptom resolution. The rearrangement links TRBV5-1 to TRBJ1-5, with D unresolved. The clonotype comes from a man aged 18 to 30 who had recovered from COVID-19. Sample: PBMCs or T cells enriched from blood (not recorded which). The CDR3 sequence is CASTILSGWLKEQPQHF. The CDR3 nucleotides read TGCGCCAGCACCATTCTCTCGGGTTGGCTCAAGGAGCAGCCCCAGCATTTT. The full variable domain, rest sourced from reference TRBV5-1 and TRBJ1-5, is KAGVTQTPRYLIKTRGQQVTLSCSPISGHRSVSWYQQTPGQGLQFLFEYFSETQRNKGNFPGRFSGRQFSNSRSEMNVSTLELGDSALYLCASTILSGWLKEQPQHFGDGTRLSIL.